This T cell receptor beta chain stems from a study of spatial heterogeneity in lung cancer. Across the whole study: Raw reads showed each unique TCR and UMI combination turning up more than ten times on average.

Notes on this clonotype: Its target is not known.

This sample's time point: sample taken at primary tumor resection. The authors sequenced whole RNA from tumor, nontumor lung or frozen PBMC without sorting. Samples came from 72 TRACERx patients with untreated early-stage lung cancer. Whole-study results and caveats: Relative to follow-up, resection was when ubiquitous expanded tumor TCRs appeared more in blood.

Every TCR cDNA molecule carried a tag that served as a unique molecular identifier. TCRdb re-called the 5' RACE reads with MiXCR, one entry per CDR3 protein. The sample includes some 52,000 distinct CDR3 sequences, approximately 7% seen only once; the top ten take 2.9%. There are 14 residues in the CDR3. Deletions cut 7 bases from V and 3 bases from J, with 16 bases between. CDR1 MNHEY and CDR2 SVGEGT come from the germline V gene. The receptor was derived from a female donor with early-stage non-small cell lung cancer. The sample here was PBMCs, taken at surgery. The chain is built from TRBV6-2 or TRBV6-3 and TRBJ2-7, with D unresolved. The CDR3: CASTPNWGSYEQYF. The DNA for the CDR3 is TGTGCCAGCACTCCAAACTGGGGAAGCTACGAGCAGTACTTC.